The rows below give T cell receptor beta chains drawn from one sample of a study of CXCR3-negative and CXCR3-positive naive CD8 T cells. TCRdb reprocessed the 5' RACE reads and reports one entry per CDR3 protein, with no DNA. The sample's table shows 55,000 to 65,000 distinct CDR3 sequences. Sequencing used naive CXCR3- CD8+ T cells from blood. These receptor sequences come from a human donor in good health. Some clones in this sample may be carry-over from other donors' samples. CDR3s include the opening cysteine and the closing phenylalanine or tryptophan.

V	J	CDR3
TRBV21-1	TRBJ2-1	CAGPRFLAPEIGEQFF
TRBV20-1	TRBJ2-5	CSARDWGTGATMKETQYF
TRBV5-1	TRBJ1-2	CASSFLDGEVYGYTF
TRBV15	TRBJ2-1	CATSSSPGNRNEQFF
TRBV4-3	TRBJ2-7	CASSQDGRGQPYEQYF
TRBV2	TRBJ2-4	CASSERERAGAKNIQYF
TRBV29-1	TRBJ2-1	CSVVRRDGGDEQFF
TRBV6-2/TRBV6-3	TRBJ2-2	CASSISGELFF
TRBV28	TRBJ2-7	CASSLRDSNIYEQYF
TRBV6-5	TRBJ2-7	CASSYSAGSSYEQYF
TRBV10-3	TRBJ2-1	CAIVDTSGRYDEQFF
TRBV15	TRBJ1-1	CATSRDRGDMNTEAFF
TRBV12-3/TRBV12-4	TRBJ1-2	CASSFVGNYGYTF
TRBV14	TRBJ1-4	CASSQEGGRLDEKLFF
TRBV6-2/TRBV6-3	TRBJ2-1	CASSYSEGADEQFF
TRBV10-3	TRBJ2-2	CAINPGQGDDGELFF